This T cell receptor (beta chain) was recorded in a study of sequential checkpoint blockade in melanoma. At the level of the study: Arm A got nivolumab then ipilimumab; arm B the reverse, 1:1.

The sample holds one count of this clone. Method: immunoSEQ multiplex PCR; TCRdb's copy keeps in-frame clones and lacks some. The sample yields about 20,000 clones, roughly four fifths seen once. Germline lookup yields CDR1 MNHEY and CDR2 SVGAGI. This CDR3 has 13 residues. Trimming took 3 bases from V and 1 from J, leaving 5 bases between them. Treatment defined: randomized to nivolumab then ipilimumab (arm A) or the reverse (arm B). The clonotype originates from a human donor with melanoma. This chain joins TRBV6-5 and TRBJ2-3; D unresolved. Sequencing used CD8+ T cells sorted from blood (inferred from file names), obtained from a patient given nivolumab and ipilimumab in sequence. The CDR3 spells CASSYLGTDTQYF. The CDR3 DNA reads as TGTGCCAGCAGTTATCTAGGCACAGATACGCAGTATTTT.